Presented here are 8 T cell receptor beta chains from one specimen sequenced in a study of T cell repertoires in cytomegalovirus infection (dated by TCRdb to between 2018 and 2021). Reads for this sample came from an Illumina HiSeq 1500. TCRdb trimmed the raw reads at Q25, called clones with MiXCR and kept productive beta chains. Identical CDR3 proteins give one entry, which carries the most common genes and DNA. Present in this sample are about 310,000 distinct CDR3 sequences, roughly 15% of which were seen just once. Jointly, the top ten make up more than 10% of the sample. The source material was PBMCs. These receptors were obtained from a human donor in good health (CMV status not recorded). Some clones in this sample may be carry-over from other donors' samples.

The chain recombines TRBV12-3 or TRBV12-4 with TRBJ2-5; 16 bases align to TRBD2. J gave up 5 bases and V 5 bases, and 8 bases lay outside the gene matches. The CDR3 contains 17 residues. The CDR3 region is CASSPGTSGGAEETQYF. The CDR3, as DNA: TGTGCCAGCAGTCCGGGGACTAGCGGGGGGGCCGAGGAGACCCAGTACTTC.

This clonotype was counted many times. J is TRBJ2-3 and V is TRBV10-3; no reliable D call. CDR3 length: 12 residues. The V and J ends lost 0 bases and 4 bases respectively, with 2 bases between them. CDR1 ENHRY and CDR2 SYGVKD come from the germline V gene. CDR3 sequence: CAISESSDTQYF. In nucleotides, the CDR3 is TGTGCCATCAGTGAGTCGTCAGATACGCAGTATTTT.

The chain has TRBV28 and TRBJ1-2, with 7 positions matching TRBD1. The CDR3 length is 16 residues. Per the germline V gene, CDR1 is MDHEN and CDR2 is SYDVKM. V shed 5 bases and J 4 bases; nucleotides not matched to a gene: 13. This chain's CDR3 is CASSDTPGQPVYGYTF. CDR3 sequence (DNA): TGTGCCAGCAGTGATACTCCGGGACAGCCTGTCTATGGCTACACCTTC.

In this sample, this clonotype turned up many times. This chain connects TRBV12-3 or TRBV12-4 to TRBJ1-2, with D possibly TRBD1 on 6 matching bases. Trimming took 5 bases from V and 3 from J, leaving 13 bases between them. CDR3 size: 14 residues. CDR3 protein: CASSLGDTYYGYTF. The CDR3 nucleotides read TGTGCCAGCAGTCTAGGGGACACCTACTATGGCTACACCTTC.

The table lists this clonotype with many counts. J is TRBJ2-1 and V is TRBV7-8, with TRBD2 matching 11 bases. V dropped 5 bases and J dropped 0; count of bases not matched to a gene: 12. This CDR3 has 19 amino acids. Germline V gene data show CDR1 as SGHVS and CDR2 as FQNEAQ. The CDR3 region is CASSGTGLAVFSSYNEQFF. The CDR3 nucleotides read TGTGCCAGCAGCGGAACGGGACTAGCGGTGTTTTCCTCCTACAATGAGCAGTTCTTC.

CDR3 in DNA: TGTGCCAGCAGTTTAACAGCCGGGGGCTACACCTTC. It encodes CASSLTAGGYTF. The genes are TRBV12-3 or TRBV12-4 and TRBJ1-2, with D unresolved. This CDR3 region has 12 residues. V was trimmed by 2 bases and J by 8 bases, leaving 9 bases between them.

Only a few counts were recorded for this clonotype. This sequence joins TRBV29-1 and TRBJ1-4, with D perhaps matching TRBD1 (6 bases). V gave up 4 bases and J gave up 5 bases, with 11 bases separating them. CDR3 length equals 13 residues. Germline V gene data show CDR1 as SQVTM and CDR2 as ANQGSEA. The CDR3 here is CSVGRQANEKLFF. In nucleotides, the CDR3 is TGCAGCGTTGGCCGACAGGCCAATGAAAAACTGTTTTTT.

This clonotype was observed many times. The chain has TRBV28 and TRBJ1-1; no definite D call. The CDR3 extends over 11 amino acids. Trimming stripped 7 bases from V and 0 bases from J, with 3 bases between. Germline V gives CDR1 MDHEN, CDR2 SYDVKM. CDR3 sequence: CASIMNTEAFF. The CDR3 coding sequence is TGTGCCAGCATTATGAACACTGAAGCTTTCTTT. Supplemented by reference TRBV28 and TRBJ1-1, the full variable domain reads DVKVTQSSRYLVKRTGEKVFLECVQDMDHENMFWYRQDPGLGLRLIYFSYDVKMKEKGDIPEGYSVSREKKERFSLILESASTNQTSMYLCASIMNTEAFFGQGTRLTVV.